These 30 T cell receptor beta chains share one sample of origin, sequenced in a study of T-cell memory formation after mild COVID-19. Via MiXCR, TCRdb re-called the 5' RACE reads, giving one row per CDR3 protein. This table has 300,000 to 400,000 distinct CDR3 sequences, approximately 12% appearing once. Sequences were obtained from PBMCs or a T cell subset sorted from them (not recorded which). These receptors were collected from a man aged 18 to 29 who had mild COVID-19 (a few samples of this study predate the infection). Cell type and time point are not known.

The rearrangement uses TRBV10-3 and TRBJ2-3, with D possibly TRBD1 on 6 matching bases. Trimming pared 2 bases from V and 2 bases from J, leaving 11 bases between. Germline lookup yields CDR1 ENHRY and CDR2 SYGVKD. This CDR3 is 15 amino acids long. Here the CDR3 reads CAISEGGPTTDTQYF. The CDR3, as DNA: TGTGCCATCAGTGAGGGGGGCCCTACCACAGATACGCAGTATTTT.

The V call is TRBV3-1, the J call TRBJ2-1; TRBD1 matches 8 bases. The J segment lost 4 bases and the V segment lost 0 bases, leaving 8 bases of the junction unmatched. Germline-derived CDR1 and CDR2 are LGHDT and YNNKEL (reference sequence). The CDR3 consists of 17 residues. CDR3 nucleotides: TGTGCCAGCAGCCAAGAATCTCAAAGACAGGGGTACAATGAGCAGTTCTTC. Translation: CASSQESQRQGYNEQFF.

As DNA, the CDR3 is TGTGCCAGCAGTCCTGGACCGAATACGCAGTATTTT. This translates into CASSPGPNTQYF. The rearrangement joins TRBV27 to TRBJ2-3; D is undetermined. The CDR3 contains 12 residues. The germline CDR1 and CDR2 sequences are MNHEY and SMNVEV (reference sequence). The ends were cut back, 5 bases at V and 7 bases at J, with 10 bases in the middle.

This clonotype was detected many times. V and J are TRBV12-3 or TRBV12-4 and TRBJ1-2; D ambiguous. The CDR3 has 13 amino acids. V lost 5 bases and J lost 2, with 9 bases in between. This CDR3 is CASSPGPNYGYTF. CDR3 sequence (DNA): TGTGCCAGCAGTCCTGGCCCGAACTATGGCTACACCTTC.

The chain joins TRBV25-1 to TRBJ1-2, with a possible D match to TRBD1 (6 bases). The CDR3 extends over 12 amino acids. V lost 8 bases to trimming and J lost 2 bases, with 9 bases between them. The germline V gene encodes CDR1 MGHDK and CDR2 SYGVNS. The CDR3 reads CASQDRNYGYTF. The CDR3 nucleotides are TGTGCCAGCCAGGACAGAAACTATGGCTACACCTTC.

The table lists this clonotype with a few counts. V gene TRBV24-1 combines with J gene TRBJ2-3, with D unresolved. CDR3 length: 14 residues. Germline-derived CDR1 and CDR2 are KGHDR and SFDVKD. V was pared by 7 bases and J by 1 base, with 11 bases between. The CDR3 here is CATRGAQGTDTQYF. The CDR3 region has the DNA TGTGCCACCAGAGGCGCGCAGGGCACAGATACGCAGTATTTT.

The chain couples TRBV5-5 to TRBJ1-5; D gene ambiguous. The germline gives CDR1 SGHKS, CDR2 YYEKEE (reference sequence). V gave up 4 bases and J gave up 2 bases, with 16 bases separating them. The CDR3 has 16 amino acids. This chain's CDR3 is CASSRAGMEGNQPQHF. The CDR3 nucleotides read TGTGCCAGCAGCCGGGCGGGGATGGAGGGCAATCAGCCCCAGCATTTT.

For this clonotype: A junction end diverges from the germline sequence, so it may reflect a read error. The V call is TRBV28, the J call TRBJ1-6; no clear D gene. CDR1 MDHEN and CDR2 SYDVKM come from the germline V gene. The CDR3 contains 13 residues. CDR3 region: CASTRVEYSPLHF. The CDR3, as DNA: TGTGCAAGCACCCGGGTGGAGTACTCACCCCTCCACTTT.

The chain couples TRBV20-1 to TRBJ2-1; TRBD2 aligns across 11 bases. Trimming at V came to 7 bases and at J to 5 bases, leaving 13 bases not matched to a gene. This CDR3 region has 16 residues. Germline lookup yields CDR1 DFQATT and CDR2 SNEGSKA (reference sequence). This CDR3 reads CSVPRGLADSDNEQFF. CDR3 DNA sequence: TGCAGTGTTCCACGGGGACTAGCGGATTCCGACAATGAGCAGTTCTTC.

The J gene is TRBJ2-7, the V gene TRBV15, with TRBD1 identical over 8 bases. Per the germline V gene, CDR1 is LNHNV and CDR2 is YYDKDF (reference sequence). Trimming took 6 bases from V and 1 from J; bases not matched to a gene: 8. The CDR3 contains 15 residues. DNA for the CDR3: TGTGCCACCAGGGAGGGGAGACAGGGGTCCTACGAGCAGTACGTC. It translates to CATREGRQGSYEQYV.

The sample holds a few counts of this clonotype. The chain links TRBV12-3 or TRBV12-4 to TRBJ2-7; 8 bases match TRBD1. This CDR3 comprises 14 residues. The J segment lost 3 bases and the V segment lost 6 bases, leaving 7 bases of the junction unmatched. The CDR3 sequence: CASRKTGENYEQYV. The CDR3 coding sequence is TGTGCCAGCAGAAAGACAGGGGAAAACTACGAGCAGTACGTC.

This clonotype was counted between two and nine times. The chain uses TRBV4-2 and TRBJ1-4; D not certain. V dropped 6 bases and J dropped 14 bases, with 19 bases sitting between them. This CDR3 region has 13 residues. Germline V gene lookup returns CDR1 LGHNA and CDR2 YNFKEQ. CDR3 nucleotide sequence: TGTGCCAGCAGAGAAGTCAGTGAATCGGACCTGTTTTTT. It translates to CASREVSESDLFF.

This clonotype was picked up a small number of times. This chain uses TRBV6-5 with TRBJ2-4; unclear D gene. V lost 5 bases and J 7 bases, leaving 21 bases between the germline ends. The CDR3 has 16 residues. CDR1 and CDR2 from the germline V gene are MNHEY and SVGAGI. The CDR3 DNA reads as TGTGCCAGCAGTCCCTTGGGGAATCCGATTGGGAACATTCAGTACTTC. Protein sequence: CASSPLGNPIGNIQYF.

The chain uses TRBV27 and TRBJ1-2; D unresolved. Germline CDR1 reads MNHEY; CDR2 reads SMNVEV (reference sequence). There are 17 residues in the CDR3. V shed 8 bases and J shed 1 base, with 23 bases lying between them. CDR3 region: CASRTLHRLRDNYGYTF. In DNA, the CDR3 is TGTGCCAGCCGAACCCTCCACCGCCTGAGGGATAACTATGGCTACACCTTC.

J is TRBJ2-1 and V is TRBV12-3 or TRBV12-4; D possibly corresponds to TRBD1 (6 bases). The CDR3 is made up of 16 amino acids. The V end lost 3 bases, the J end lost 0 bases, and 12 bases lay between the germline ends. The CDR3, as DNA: TGTGCCAGCAGTTTTTGGGGGCAGAGCTCCTACAATGAGCAGTTCTTC. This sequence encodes CASSFWGQSSYNEQFF.

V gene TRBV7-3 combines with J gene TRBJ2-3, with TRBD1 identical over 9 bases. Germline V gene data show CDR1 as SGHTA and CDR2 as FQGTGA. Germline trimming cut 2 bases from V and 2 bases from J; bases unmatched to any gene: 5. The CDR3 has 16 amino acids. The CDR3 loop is CASSLLGTGNTDTQYF. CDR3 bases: TGTGCCAGCAGCTTACTGGGGACAGGGAACACAGATACGCAGTATTTT. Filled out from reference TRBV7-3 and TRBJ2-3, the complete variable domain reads GAGVSQTPSNKVTEKGKYVELRCDPISGHTALYWYRQSLGQGPEFLIYFQGTGAADDSGLPNDRFFAVRPEGSVSTLKIQRTERGDSAVYLCASSLLGTGNTDTQYFGPGTRLTVL.

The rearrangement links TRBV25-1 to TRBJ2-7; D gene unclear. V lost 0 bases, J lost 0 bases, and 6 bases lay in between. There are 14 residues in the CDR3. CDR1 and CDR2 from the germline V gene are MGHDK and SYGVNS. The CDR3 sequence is CASSEYGFSYEQYF. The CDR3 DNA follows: TGTGCCAGCAGTGAATATGGGTTCTCCTACGAGCAGTACTTC.

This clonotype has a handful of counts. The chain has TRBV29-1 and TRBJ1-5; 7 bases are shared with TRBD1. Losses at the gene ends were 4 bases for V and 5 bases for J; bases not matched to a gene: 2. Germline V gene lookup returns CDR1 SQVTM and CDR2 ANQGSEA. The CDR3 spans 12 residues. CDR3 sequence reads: CSVGQGDQPQHF. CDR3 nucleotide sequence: TGCAGCGTTGGGCAGGGGGATCAGCCCCAGCATTTT.

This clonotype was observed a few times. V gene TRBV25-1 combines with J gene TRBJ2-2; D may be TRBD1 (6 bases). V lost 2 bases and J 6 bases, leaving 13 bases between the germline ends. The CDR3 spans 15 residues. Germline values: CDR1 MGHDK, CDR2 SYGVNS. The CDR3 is CASSEPGQGSGELFF. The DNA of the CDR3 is TGTGCCAGCAGTGAACCGGGGCAGGGGTCCGGGGAGCTGTTTTTT.

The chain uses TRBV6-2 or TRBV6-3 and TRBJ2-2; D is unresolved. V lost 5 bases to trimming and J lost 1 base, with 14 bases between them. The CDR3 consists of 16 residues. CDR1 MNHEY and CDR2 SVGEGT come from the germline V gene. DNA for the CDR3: TGTGCCAGCAGTCCATCCCCATGGGGGAACACCGGGGAGCTGTTTTTT. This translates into CASSPSPWGNTGELFF.

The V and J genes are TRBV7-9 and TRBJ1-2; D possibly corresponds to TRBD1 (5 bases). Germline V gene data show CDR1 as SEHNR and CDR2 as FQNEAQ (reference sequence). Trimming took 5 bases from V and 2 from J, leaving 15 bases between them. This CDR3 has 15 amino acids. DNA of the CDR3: TGTGCCAGCAGCCGACCTCAGACAGTCAACTATGGCTACACCTTC. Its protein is CASSRPQTVNYGYTF.

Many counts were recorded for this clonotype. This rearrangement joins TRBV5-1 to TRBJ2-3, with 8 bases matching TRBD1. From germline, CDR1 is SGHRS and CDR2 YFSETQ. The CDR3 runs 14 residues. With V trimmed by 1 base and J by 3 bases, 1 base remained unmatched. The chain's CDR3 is CASSLYRGTDTQYF. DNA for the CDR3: TGCGCCAGCAGCTTGTACAGGGGGACAGATACGCAGTATTTT.

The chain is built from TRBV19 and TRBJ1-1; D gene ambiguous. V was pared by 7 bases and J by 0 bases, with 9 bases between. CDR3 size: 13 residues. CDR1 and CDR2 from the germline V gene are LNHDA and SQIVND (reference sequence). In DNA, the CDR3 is TGTGCCAGTATGGAGACACTGAACACTGAAGCTTTCTTT. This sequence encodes CASMETLNTEAFF.

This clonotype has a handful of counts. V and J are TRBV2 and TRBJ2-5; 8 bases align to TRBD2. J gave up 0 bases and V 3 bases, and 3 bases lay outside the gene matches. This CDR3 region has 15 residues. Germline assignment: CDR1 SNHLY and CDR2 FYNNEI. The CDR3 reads CASSDQRGNQETQYF. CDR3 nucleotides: TGTGCCAGCAGTGATCAGCGGGGGAACCAAGAGACCCAGTACTTC.

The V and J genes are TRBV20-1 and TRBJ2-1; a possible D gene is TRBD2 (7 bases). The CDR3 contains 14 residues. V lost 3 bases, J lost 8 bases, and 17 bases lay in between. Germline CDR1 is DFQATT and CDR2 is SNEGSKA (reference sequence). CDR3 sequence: CSARGASGIDEQFF. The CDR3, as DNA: TGCAGTGCTAGGGGGGCCAGCGGGATCGATGAGCAGTTCTTC.

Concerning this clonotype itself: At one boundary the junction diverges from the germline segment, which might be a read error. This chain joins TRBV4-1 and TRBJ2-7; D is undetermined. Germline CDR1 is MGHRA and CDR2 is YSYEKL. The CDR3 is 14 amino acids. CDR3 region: CARSPGFESYEQYF. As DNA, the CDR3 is TGCGCCCGCAGCCCCGGGTTTGAGTCCTACGAGCAGTACTTC.

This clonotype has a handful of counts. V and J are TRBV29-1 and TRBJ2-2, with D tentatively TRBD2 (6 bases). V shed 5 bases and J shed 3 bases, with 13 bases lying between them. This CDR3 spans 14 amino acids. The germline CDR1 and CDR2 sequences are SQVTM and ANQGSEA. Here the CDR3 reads CSVYGTGDTGELFF. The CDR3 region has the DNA TGCAGCGTTTATGGGACGGGGGACACCGGGGAGCTGTTTTTT.

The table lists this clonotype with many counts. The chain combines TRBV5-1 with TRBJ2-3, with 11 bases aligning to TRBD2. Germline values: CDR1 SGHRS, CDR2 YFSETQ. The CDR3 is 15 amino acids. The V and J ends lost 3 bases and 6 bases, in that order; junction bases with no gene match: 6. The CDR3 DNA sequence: TGCGCCAGCAGCTCCGGGACTAGCGGAAAGGATACGCAGTATTTT. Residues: CASSSGTSGKDTQYF.

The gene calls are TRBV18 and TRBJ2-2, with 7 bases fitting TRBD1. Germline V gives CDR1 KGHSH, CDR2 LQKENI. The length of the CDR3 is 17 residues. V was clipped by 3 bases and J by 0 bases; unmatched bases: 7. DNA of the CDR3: TGTGCCAGCTCACCCAAAGGGGGCACCTCGAACACCGGGGAGCTGTTTTTT. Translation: CASSPKGGTSNTGELFF. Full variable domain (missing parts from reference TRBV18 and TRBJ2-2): NAGVMQNPRHLVRRRGQEARLRCSPMKGHSHVYWYRQLPEEGLKFMVYLQKENIIDESGMPKERFSAEFPKEGPSILRIQQVVRGDSAAYFCASSPKGGTSNTGELFFGEGSRLTVL.

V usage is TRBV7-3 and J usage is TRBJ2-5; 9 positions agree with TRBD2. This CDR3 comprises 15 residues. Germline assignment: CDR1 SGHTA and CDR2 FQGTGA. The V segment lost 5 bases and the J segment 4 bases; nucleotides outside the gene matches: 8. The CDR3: CASSGSGGRGETQYF. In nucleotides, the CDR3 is TGTGCCAGCAGCGGCAGCGGGGGGAGGGGAGAGACCCAGTACTTC. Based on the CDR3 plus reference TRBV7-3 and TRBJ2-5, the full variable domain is GAGVSQTPSNKVTEKGKYVELRCDPISGHTALYWYRQSLGQGPEFLIYFQGTGAADDSGLPNDRFFAVRPEGSVSTLKIQRTERGDSAVYLCASSGSGGRGETQYFGPGTRLLVL.